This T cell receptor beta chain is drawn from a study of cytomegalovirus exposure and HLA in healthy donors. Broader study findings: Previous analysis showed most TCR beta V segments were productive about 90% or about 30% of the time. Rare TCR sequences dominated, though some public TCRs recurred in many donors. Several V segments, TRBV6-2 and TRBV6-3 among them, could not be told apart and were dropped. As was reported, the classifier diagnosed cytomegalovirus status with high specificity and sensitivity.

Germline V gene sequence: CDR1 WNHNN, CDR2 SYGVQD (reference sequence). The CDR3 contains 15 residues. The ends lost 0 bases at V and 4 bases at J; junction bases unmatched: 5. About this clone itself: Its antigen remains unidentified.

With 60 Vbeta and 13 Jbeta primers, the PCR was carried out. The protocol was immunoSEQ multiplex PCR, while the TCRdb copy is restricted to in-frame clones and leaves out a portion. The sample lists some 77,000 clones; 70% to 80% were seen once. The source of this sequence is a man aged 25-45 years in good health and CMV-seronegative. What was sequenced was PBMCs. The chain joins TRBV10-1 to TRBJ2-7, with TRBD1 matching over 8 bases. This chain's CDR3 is CASSESETGDYEQYF. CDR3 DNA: TGCGCCAGCAGTGAGTCGGAGACAGGGGATTACGAGCAGTACTTC.